Detailed here is one TCR beta chain. Antigen: not known. Treatment defined: 10-day PBMC culture with coronavirus spike peptide pools or control peptides (ViraFEST assay). The entry originates in a study of vaccination and CD4 T cells after COVID-19. Across the whole study: SARS-CoV-2 had been detected by nasal swab PCR in convalescent patients; several were mild, one severe. The stimulating agents, overlapping spike peptides, came from SARS-CoV-2, HCoV-NL63, HCoV-OC43 and HCoV-229E. Cultures designated as controls were supplied with a CEFX pool, an HIV-1 Nef pool, or no peptide. Regarding the study as a whole: Post-vaccination reactive clonotypes (median roughly 35) did not differ significantly from post-infection (approximately 23).

With the Oncomine TCR Beta short-read assay, DNA from cultured CD4+ T cells was sequenced. TCRdb processed the PCR reads anew with MiXCR; each CDR3 protein has one entry. In the table there are fewer than 20,000 distinct CDR3 sequences, about 46% of which are singletons. The V gene's germline CDR1 is DFQATT and CDR2 SNEGSKA (reference sequence). This CDR3 has 13 residues. Deletions cut 7 bases from V and 6 bases from J, with 16 bases between. The sample taken for sequencing was CD4+ T cells from blood, cultured in vitro. The rearrangement links TRBV20-1 to TRBJ2-4, with D possibly being TRBD1 or TRBD2 (6 bases each). The source is a human donor who had recovered from COVID-19. This chain's CDR3 is CSGAGQGLNIQYF. In DNA form, the CDR3 reads TGCAGTGGGGCGGGGCAGGGGCTAAACATTCAGTACTTC.